This T cell receptor beta chain was identified during a study of blood T cell repertoires in COVID-19. Across the study: The United States, Italy and Spain were the sources of the acute and convalescent COVID-19 samples. T cells, B-cell-depleted T cells, or PBMCs supplied cDNA or gDNA.

Study processing details: Researchers report that nucleated cell counts were estimated from reference gene primer amplification. TCRdb keeps only in-frame clones here, not all; method: immunoSEQ multiplex PCR. V, J and clone size reflect that table, while D and trimming were determined from the DNA. Among under 200,000 clones listed, under 85% were seen once. CDR1 and CDR2 from the germline V gene are LGHDT and YNNKEL (reference sequence). V was pared by 0 bases and J by 2 bases, with 4 bases of the junction left unmatched. The CDR3 loop spans 15 amino acids. The receptor's source is a woman aged 80 or over with acute or convalescent COVID-19. What was sequenced was peripheral blood. The V gene is TRBV3-1 (or the pseudogene TRBV3-2), the J gene TRBJ2-7, with 7 bases lining up with TRBD1. CDR3 amino acids: CASSQDRQGAYEQYF. The CDR3 DNA reads TGTGCCAGCAGCCAAGATCGGCAGGGGGCCTACGAGCAGTACTTC.